The rows below give T cell receptor beta chains drawn from one sample of a study of naive and memory T cell subsets. TCRdb recomputed calls from the UMI-ligation and nested PCR reads with MiXCR, one row per CDR3 protein. The sample yields tens of thousands of distinct CDR3 sequences, roughly 13% seen once. The source material was central memory CD4+ T cells from blood. These receptors all stem from a human donor in good health. CDR3s include the opening cysteine and the closing phenylalanine or tryptophan. A D gene is named only where the DNA matches it firmly. Not all rows give a size; the values are once, few, many and, for expanded clones, a class.

>TRBJ2-1|TRBV4-3|-|few
TGCGCCAGCAGCCAAGATCGCATCGGCGGTTACAATGAGCAGTTCTTC
CASSQDRIGGYNEQFF
>TRBJ2-2|TRBV12-3/TRBV12-4|TRBD1|-
TGTGCCAGCAGTTCGGACAGGGCCGACACCGGGGAGCTGTTTTTT
CASSSDRADTGELFF
>TRBJ2-7|TRBV29-1|-|many
TGCAGCGTTGAAGATCGGCGGTGGGGAGGTACCTACGAGCAGTACTTC
CSVEDRRWGGTYEQYF
>TRBJ1-1|TRBV19|-|few
TGTGCCAGTAGTAAAGACAGCAGCACTGAAGCTTTCTTT
CASSKDSSTEAFF
>TRBJ2-1|TRBV4-1|TRBD1|-
TGCGCCAGCAGCCCCGGGACAGCCAGGAGCTCCTACAATGAGCAGTTCTTC
CASSPGTARSSYNEQFF
>TRBJ1-2|TRBV20-1|-|-
TGCAGTGCTAGAGATCAGGGCGTCGACTATGGCTACACCTTC
CSARDQGVDYGYTF
>TRBJ2-1|TRBV19|TRBD2|-
TGTGCCAGTAGTGCCAAAACCCCTAGCGGGATCGGTGAGCAGTTCTTC
CASSAKTPSGIGEQFF
>TRBJ2-7|TRBV7-9|-|many
TGTGCCAGCAGCCCGGTGAACGGGAACGGACAGTACTTC
CASSPVNGNGQYF
>TRBJ1-1|TRBV4-2|-|many
TGTGCCAGCAGCCAAGATCTTGGTAGAAAGAACACTGAAGCTTTCTTT
CASSQDLGRKNTEAFF
>TRBJ2-5|TRBV4-2|TRBD2|few
TGTGCCAGCAGCCAAGAACTAGCGGGAGGGAGTGCAGAGACCCAGTACTTC
CASSQELAGGSAETQYF
>TRBJ1-2|TRBV12-2|-|-
TGTGCAAGTCGCTTAGCTGCTCAGGATCAACACTATGGCTACACCTTC
CASRLAAQDQHYGYTF
>TRBJ2-5|TRBV5-4|TRBD2|few
TGTGCCAGCAGTAGTCCCGGGACTAGTGCTGAGACCCAGTACTTC
CASSSPGTSAETQYF
>TRBJ1-3|TRBV20-1|-|many
TGCAGTGCTGGACGCCCGGGGGCCAACTCTGGAAACACCATATATTTT
CSAGRPGANSGNTIYF
>TRBJ1-6|TRBV20-1|-|few
TGCAGTGCTAGTCAGGACCCGGATTCACCCCTCCACTTT
CSASQDPDSPLHF
>TRBJ2-7|TRBV7-4|-|few
TGTGCCAGCACTGACGAGCAGTACTTC
CASTDEQYF
>TRBJ2-7|TRBV15|-|many
TGTGCCACCAGCAGAAGGACGGTTCCCTACGAGCAGTACTTC
CATSRRTVPYEQYF
>TRBJ2-7|TRBV6-2/TRBV6-3|TRBD2|-
TGTGCCAGCAGGACTAGCGGGATCAGCTACAAGCAGTACTTC
CASRTSGISYKQYF
>TRBJ2-3|TRBV20-1|-|many
TGCAGTGCTAGTCTTCCCGGAGGTTCAACAGATACGCAGTATTTT
CSASLPGGSTDTQYF
>TRBJ2-3|TRBV2|-|many
TGTGCCAGCAGTCTTCGGACCGCAGATACGCAGTATTTT
CASSLRTADTQYF
>TRBJ2-7|TRBV12-3/TRBV12-4|-|-
TGTGCCAGCAGTTCGAACACCTACGAGCAGTACTTC
CASSSNTYEQYF
>TRBJ2-7|TRBV7-2|TRBD2|-
TGTGCCAGCAGCTTATCGGCGGGGGCCTACGAGCAGTACTTC
CASSLSAGAYEQYF
>TRBJ1-4|TRBV5-1|-|few
TGCGCCAGCAGCTTTGGCAGGGTGGATGAAAAACTGTTTTTT
CASSFGRVDEKLFF
>TRBJ1-5|TRBV20-1|TRBD1|-
TGCAGTGCTCGCAACCCTCAGGGGGAAAAGGATTTT
CSARNPQGEKDF
>TRBJ2-3|TRBV12-3/TRBV12-4|-|many
TGTGCCAGCAGGCTGAGGGATACGCAGTATTTT
CASRLRDTQYF
>TRBJ2-1|TRBV10-3|TRBD2|-
TGTGCCATCAGTGAGCCGGGACTAGCGGAGGGGGACAATGAGCAGTTCTTC
CAISEPGLAEGDNEQFF
>TRBJ1-6|TRBV5-1|TRBD1|few
TGCGCCAGCAGCTTCAAGAGCTCAGGGGGCAAGTCACCCCTCCACTTT
CASSFKSSGGKSPLHF
>TRBJ2-7|TRBV9|TRBD2|few
TGTGCCAGCAGCGTCGGGACTAGCGGATATGGGGAGCAGTACTTC
CASSVGTSGYGEQYF
>TRBJ1-3|TRBV20-1|-|-
TGCAGTGTCGACATACCCCACTCTGGAAACACCATATATTTT
CSVDIPHSGNTIYF
>TRBJ2-5|TRBV28|TRBD2|many
TGTGCCAGCAGTTGGTCTAGCGGGAGGGGTGAGACCCAGTACTTC
CASSWSSGRGETQYF
>TRBJ1-3|TRBV5-1|TRBD1|few
TGCGCCAGCAGCTCCGGCGAACAGGGGACTGGAAACACCATATATTTT
CASSSGEQGTGNTIYF
>TRBJ1-2|TRBV28|-|-
TGTGCCAGCAGCCCCTCTGGCAGGGCGCTCTATGGCTACACCTTC
CASSPSGRALYGYTF
>TRBJ1-3|TRBV6-5|-|-
TGTGCCAGCAGTTACTTCACCCCCAATGGGGGAAACACCATATATTTT
CASSYFTPNGGNTIYF